This entry describes one TCR beta chain. This specimen comes from a study of blood T cell repertoires in COVID-19. Study in general: The United States, Italy and Spain provided the acute and convalescent COVID-19 samples. The analysed material was cDNA or gDNA that came from T cells, B-cell-depleted T cells, or PBMCs.

Original analysis: How many nucleated cells were present was estimated from reference gene primer amplification. TCRdb's table, derived via immunoSEQ multiplex PCR, lists solely in-frame clones and lacks some. V and J calls and clone size are those listed in that table; D and trimming were worked out from the DNA. The repertoire holds tens of thousands of clones, with around four fifths as singletons. Germline-derived CDR1 and CDR2 are MDHEN and SYDVKM. The junction had 5 bases not matched to a gene; V was cut back by 7 bases and J by 2 bases. The CDR3 loop spans 13 amino acids. The V gene is TRBV28, the J gene TRBJ2-7, with 7 positions matching TRBD1. Material for sequencing was peripheral blood. The receptor was derived from a man between 45 and 60 years old with acute or convalescent COVID-19. CDR3 region: CASTVQGTYEQYF. Here the CDR3 DNA reads TGTGCCAGCACCGTACAGGGGACCTACGAGCAGTACTTC.